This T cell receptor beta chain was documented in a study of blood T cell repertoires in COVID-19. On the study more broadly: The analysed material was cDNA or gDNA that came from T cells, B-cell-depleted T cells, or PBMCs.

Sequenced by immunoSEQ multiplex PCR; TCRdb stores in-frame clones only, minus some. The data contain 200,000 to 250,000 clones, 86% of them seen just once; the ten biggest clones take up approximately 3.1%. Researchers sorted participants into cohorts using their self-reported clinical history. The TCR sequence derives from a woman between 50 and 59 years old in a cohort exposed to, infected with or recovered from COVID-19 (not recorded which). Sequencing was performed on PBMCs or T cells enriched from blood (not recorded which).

The CDR3 bases are TGTGCCAGCAGGGGAGGATACTATAGAAATCAGCCCCAGCATTTT. Translation: CASRGGYYRNQPQHF. The chain uses TRBV6-4 and TRBJ1-5, with D uncertain. Germline lookup yields CDR1 MRHNA and CDR2 SNTAGT. V gave up 6 bases and J gave up 4 bases, with 16 bases separating them. The CDR3 contains 15 residues.